A single sample gave rise to the 30 T cell receptor beta chains below, sequenced in a study of CD8 T cells in Susac syndrome. RNA, at roughly 0.5 to 1 ug, was reverse transcribed with random hexamers. TCRdb re-derived calls from the immunoSEQ multiplex PCR reads in MiXCR, one entry per CDR3 protein. The table has over 100,000 distinct CDR3 sequences, over 90% seen once. The sequencing input was CD8+ T cells from PBMCs. The receptors stem from a human donor with Susac syndrome.

This chain links TRBV29-1 with TRBJ1-1; 11 nucleotides line up with TRBD1. V shed 2 bases and J 4 bases; nucleotides not matched to a gene: 6. This CDR3 has 15 residues. Germline V gives CDR1 SQVTM, CDR2 ANQGSEA. For the CDR3, the DNA is TGCAGCGTTGAACGGGGACAGGGGGAGTTCACTGAAGCTTTCTTT. Protein sequence: CSVERGQGEFTEAFF.

This sequence joins TRBV6-2 or TRBV6-3 and TRBJ2-1; no definite D call. The germline V and J ends were trimmed by 2 bases and 4 bases, with 12 bases remaining between them. The CDR3 spans 15 residues. Germline CDR1 reads MNHEY; CDR2 reads SVGEGT. CDR3 sequence reads: CASSYRQQLYNEQFF. The CDR3 region has the DNA TGTGCCAGCAGTTACCGGCAGCAGCTATACAATGAGCAGTTCTTC.

This chain joins TRBV5-1 and TRBJ1-2, with D tentatively TRBD1 (5 bases). The V end lost 0 bases, the J end lost 6 bases, and 12 bases lay between the germline ends. The CDR3 covers 14 residues. CDR1 is SGHRS and CDR2 is YFSETQ in the germline V gene. The CDR3 is CASSLAGDGDGYTF. The CDR3 DNA reads as TGCGCCAGCAGCTTGGCCGGGGACGGAGATGGCTACACCTTC.

The V gene is TRBV29-1, the J gene TRBJ2-1, with 11 bases fitting TRBD2. V shed 4 bases, J shed 1 base, and the junction held 6 bases outside the gene matches. There are 16 residues in the CDR3. Germline V CDR1 and CDR2: SQVTM, ANQGSEA. The DNA for the CDR3 is TGCAGCGTTGGCCTTACTAGCGGGGGTTCCTACAATGAGCAGTTCTTC. It codes for CSVGLTSGGSYNEQFF.

J is TRBJ2-7 and V is TRBV29-1; D may match TRBD1 or TRBD2 (6 bases each). The CDR3 is 12 amino acids. V dropped 3 bases and J dropped 5 bases, with 11 bases sitting between them. Germline assignment: CDR1 SQVTM and CDR2 ANQGSEA. CDR3 in amino acids: CSVDGGMDEQYF. The DNA of the CDR3 is TGCAGCGTTGACGGGGGCATGGACGAGCAGTACTTC.

This clonotype was counted a single time. The rearrangement joins TRBV5-1 to TRBJ2-1; TRBD1 aligns across 9 bases. The CDR3 runs 15 residues. The trim removed 5 bases at V and 4 bases at J, leaving 7 bases unmatched. Germline CDR1 SGHRS, CDR2 YFSETQ. The CDR3 is CASRPGQGPYNEQFF. In DNA, the CDR3 is TGCGCCAGCAGGCCCGGACAGGGGCCTTACAATGAGCAGTTCTTC.

Comment on this clonotype: A much larger clone sits a single nucleotide away, making a read error possible. The chain links TRBV7-9 to TRBJ2-7; D uncertain. Germline assignment: CDR1 SEHNR and CDR2 FQNEAQ (reference sequence). This CDR3 is built from 12 residues. Trimming pared 1 base from V and 4 bases from J, leaving 5 bases between. The chain's CDR3 is CASSLGRYEQYF. DNA of the CDR3: TGTGCCAGCAGCTTAGGCAGATACGAGCAGTACTTC.

This rearrangement joins TRBV3-1 to TRBJ2-7, with 8 bases that match TRBD2. V shed 3 bases, J shed 6 bases, and the junction held 7 bases outside the gene matches. Germline values: CDR1 LGHDT, CDR2 YNNKEL (reference sequence). This CDR3 is built from 14 residues. The CDR3 DNA is TGTGCCAGCAGCCAGGAGGGACTAGGGCTCGAGCAGTACTTC. This gives the protein CASSQEGLGLEQYF.

The chain recombines TRBV29-1 with TRBJ1-4; possibly TRBD1 for D (6 bases). The CDR3 is made up of 15 amino acids. Trimming cost V 7 bases and J 4 bases, with 19 bases left between them. Germline values: CDR1 SQVTM, CDR2 ANQGSEA. CDR3 sequence (DNA): TGCAGCGCCGTGGGGGCAGACGGTGATAATGAAAAACTGTTTTTT. Its protein is CSAVGADGDNEKLFF.

V is TRBV5-8 and J is TRBJ2-1; TRBD2 agrees at 7 bases. This CDR3 is 14 amino acids long. After removal of 2 bases from V and 1 base from J, the junction contained 0 bases not matched to a gene. CDR1 is SGHTS, CDR2 YDEGEE, per germline. This CDR3 is CASSFGGSYNEQFF. For the CDR3, the DNA is TGTGCCAGCAGCTTCGGGGGGTCCTACAATGAGCAGTTCTTC.

In this sample, this clonotype turned up once. The chain uses TRBV15 and TRBJ2-1; D uncertain. V lost 0 bases, J lost 3 bases, and 9 bases lay in between. There are 15 residues in the CDR3. CDR1 and CDR2 from the germline V gene are LNHNV and YYDKDF (reference sequence). The CDR3, as DNA: TGTGCCACCAGCAGAGAAGGTTATAGCTACAATGAGCAGTTCTTC. The encoded protein is CATSREGYSYNEQFF. Complete variable domain (other parts from reference TRBV15 and TRBJ2-1): DAMVIQNPRYQVTQFGKPVTLSCSQTLNHNVMYWYQQKSSQAPKLLFHYYDKDFNNEADTPDNFQSRRPNTSFCFLDIRSPGLGDTAMYLCATSREGYSYNEQFFGPGTRLTVL.

The V gene is TRBV5-4, the J gene TRBJ1-2; D is uncertain. There are 13 residues in the CDR3. Germline lookup yields CDR1 SGHNT and CDR2 YYREEE (reference sequence). Trimming cost V 0 bases and J 7 bases, with 10 bases left between them. CDR3 residues: CASSLVGLGGYTF. The CDR3 bases are TGTGCCAGCAGCTTGGTAGGGCTTGGTGGCTACACCTTC.

The chain uses TRBV6-2 or TRBV6-3 and TRBJ1-1; weak D call: TRBD1 (5 bases). CDR1 MNHEY and CDR2 SVGEGT come from the germline V gene. Trimming took off 7 bases at V and 4 bases at J, with 13 bases between the two ends. The CDR3 totals 13 residues. CDR3 in DNA: TGTGCCAGCACGGGACCCCCGAGCACTGAAGCTTTCTTT. This sequence encodes CASTGPPSTEAFF.

The chain recombines TRBV5-4 with TRBJ2-2; weak D call: TRBD2 (6 bases). CDR1 SGHNT and CDR2 YYREEE come from the germline V gene (reference sequence). The CDR3 has 15 amino acids. V lost 1 base and J lost 7, with 14 bases in between. For the CDR3, the DNA is TGTGCCAGCAGCTTGTCCTCGGTGGGAGGCGGGGAGCTGTTTTTT. It codes for CASSLSSVGGGELFF.

The CDR3 DNA sequence: TGCAGCGTTGAAGGGACAGAGGGGTTTTCGGCCTATGGCTACACCTTC. Its translation: CSVEGTEGFSAYGYTF. This sequence joins TRBV29-1 and TRBJ1-2; maybe TRBD1 (6 bases). Trimming cost V 1 base and J 4 bases, with 19 bases left between them. Germline CDR1 is SQVTM and CDR2 is ANQGSEA. The CDR3 is made up of 16 amino acids.

V is TRBV9 and J is TRBJ2-1; 10 nucleotides align to TRBD2. The trim removed 3 bases at V and 0 bases at J, leaving 9 bases unmatched. This CDR3 spans 18 amino acids. Germline loops: CDR1 SGDLS, CDR2 YYNGEE. CDR3 DNA sequence: TGTGCCAGCAGCGGCCTAGCGGGGGCCCGGGGCTCCTACAATGAGCAGTTCTTC. It encodes CASSGLAGARGSYNEQFF.

The J gene is TRBJ1-4, the V gene TRBV7-6, with D possibly being TRBD1 (5 bases). The CDR3 is 15 amino acids. Germline V gene lookup returns CDR1 SGHVS and CDR2 FNYEAQ. V shed 2 bases and J shed 8 bases, with 15 bases lying between them. The CDR3 loop is CASSLTQGRTEKLFF. The CDR3 nucleotides are TGTGCCAGCAGCTTAACCCAGGGAAGAACGGAAAAACTGTTTTTT. Drawing the rest from reference TRBV7-6 and TRBJ1-4, the complete variable domain is GAGVSQSPRYKVTKRGQDVALRCDPISGHVSLYWYRQALGQGPEFLTYFNYEAQQDKSGLPNDRFSAERPEGSISTLTIQRTEQRDSAMYRCASSLTQGRTEKLFFGSGTQLSVL.

J is TRBJ1-5 and V is TRBV19; perhaps TRBD1 as D (5 bases). V was clipped by 4 bases and J by 7 bases, with 8 bases between them. In germline, CDR1 is LNHDA, CDR2 SQIVND (reference sequence). This CDR3 has 12 residues. The CDR3 DNA reads TGTGCCAGTAGTACCCCAGGGCAGCCCCAGCATTTT. It codes for CASSTPGQPQHF.

The gene calls are TRBV28 and TRBJ2-7; 9 nucleotides agree with TRBD1. The junction had 4 bases not matched to a gene; V was cut back by 7 bases and J by 0 bases. The CDR3 loop spans 14 amino acids. Germline-derived CDR1 and CDR2 are MDHEN and SYDVKM. This chain's CDR3 is CASNPGQGSYEQYF. For the CDR3, the DNA is TGTGCCAGCAATCCGGGACAGGGCTCCTACGAGCAGTACTTC.

J is TRBJ2-3 and V is TRBV9; tentative D call: TRBD1 (5 bases). CDR3 length: 15 amino acids. The V end lost 2 bases, the J end lost 2 bases, and 12 bases lay between the germline ends. Germline V gene data show CDR1 as SGDLS and CDR2 as YYNGEE. CDR3 bases: TGTGCCAGCAGCGTTCAGGGCCACATCACAGATACGCAGTATTTT. The encoded protein is CASSVQGHITDTQYF.

The chain joins TRBV7-2 to TRBJ2-2, with D unclear. Germline CDR1 SGHTA, CDR2 FQGNSA. The CDR3 covers 15 residues. Trimming took 6 bases from V and 1 from J, leaving 12 bases between them. The DNA of the CDR3 is TGTGCCAGCAGGCCCGCTAGAGGGAACACCGGGGAGCTGTTTTTT. Translation: CASRPARGNTGELFF.

CDR3 in amino acids: CASSPGWYEQYF. The CDR3 DNA is TGTGCCAGCAGCCCAGGGTGGTACGAGCAGTACTTC. This rearrangement joins TRBV7-9 to TRBJ2-7; D may be TRBD1 (5 bases). This CDR3 is 12 amino acids long. Trimming cost V 5 bases and J 4 bases, with 9 bases left between them. CDR1 is SEHNR and CDR2 is FQNEAQ in the germline V gene (reference sequence). The complete variable domain, with remaining parts taken from reference TRBV7-9 and TRBJ2-7, reads DTGVSQNPRHKITKRGQNVTFRCDPISEHNRLYWYRQTLGQGPEFLTYFQNEAQLEKSRLLSDRFSAERPKGSFSTLEIQRTEQGDSAMYLCASSPGWYEQYFGPGTRLTVT.

In this sample, this clonotype turned up once. The genes are TRBV5-4 and TRBJ2-3, with D possibly called TRBD1 or TRBD2 (5 bases each). Trimming stripped 3 bases from V and 9 bases from J, with 14 bases between. Germline CDR1 and CDR2: SGHNT and YYREEE (reference sequence). The CDR3 totals 13 residues. The CDR3 region is CASSSGDLATQYF. CDR3 DNA sequence: TGTGCCAGCAGCTCCGGGGACCTGGCCACGCAGTATTTT.

This chain links TRBV12-3 or TRBV12-4 with TRBJ2-7, with TRBD1 matching over 9 bases. With 4 bases clipped from V and 3 bases from J, the junction kept 4 bases outside the gene matches. The CDR3 length is 14 residues. The CDR3 bases are TGTGCCAGCAGTTCAACGGACAGGGGCTACGAGCAGTACTTC. Translation: CASSSTDRGYEQYF.

The chain combines TRBV20-1 with TRBJ2-2; 11 bases are shared with TRBD2. Losses at the gene ends were 6 bases for V and 9 bases for J; bases not matched to a gene: 12. Germline-derived CDR1 and CDR2 are DFQATT and SNEGSKA (reference sequence). This CDR3 is 15 amino acids long. CDR3 region: CSASGTSGVGWELFF. The CDR3 DNA sequence: TGCAGTGCCAGTGGGACTAGCGGTGTTGGGTGGGAGCTGTTTTTT.

V gene TRBV12-3 or TRBV12-4 combines with J gene TRBJ2-3; 8 bases align to TRBD1. Trimming cost V 7 bases and J 1 base; bases outside gene matches: 1. This CDR3 contains 13 residues. The CDR3, as DNA: TGTGCCAGCACGGACAGGGGCACAGATACGCAGTATTTT. It specifies CASTDRGTDTQYF.

The chain has TRBV24-1 and TRBJ1-3, with 10 nucleotides matching TRBD1. The CDR3 spans 15 residues. CDR1 and CDR2 (germline): KGHDR, SFDVKD. J lost 3 bases, V lost 8 bases, and 6 bases had no gene match. In DNA form, the CDR3 reads TGTGCCACCATTCGGGACAGGGGCCTTGGAAACACCATATATTTT. Its translation: CATIRDRGLGNTIYF.

V gene TRBV7-6 combines with J gene TRBJ2-7; weak D call: TRBD2 (5 bases). Germline CDR1 SGHVS, CDR2 FNYEAQ. The CDR3 contains 11 residues. V was trimmed by 8 bases and J by 7 bases, leaving 12 bases between them. CDR3 DNA sequence: TGTGCCAGCGCGGGTCCGGGGGAGCAGTACTTC. Residues: CASAGPGEQYF.

The chain has TRBV12-3 or TRBV12-4 and TRBJ2-1; the match to TRBD1 covers 12 bases. The CDR3 has 16 amino acids. With 5 bases clipped from V and 7 bases from J, the junction kept 9 bases outside the gene matches. Written as DNA, the CDR3 is TGTGCCAGCAGTATACCGGGACAGGGGGCTGAAAATGAGCAGTTCTTC. This sequence encodes CASSIPGQGAENEQFF.

This chain joins TRBV12-3 or TRBV12-4 and TRBJ1-2, with a possible D match to TRBD1 (5 bases). Trimming shortened V by 1 base and J by 4 bases, and 16 bases separated the two germline ends. This CDR3 is 16 amino acids long. The CDR3 spells CASSLEVHGGTYGYTF. The CDR3 DNA sequence: TGTGCCAGCAGTTTAGAGGTGCATGGGGGGACCTATGGCTACACCTTC.